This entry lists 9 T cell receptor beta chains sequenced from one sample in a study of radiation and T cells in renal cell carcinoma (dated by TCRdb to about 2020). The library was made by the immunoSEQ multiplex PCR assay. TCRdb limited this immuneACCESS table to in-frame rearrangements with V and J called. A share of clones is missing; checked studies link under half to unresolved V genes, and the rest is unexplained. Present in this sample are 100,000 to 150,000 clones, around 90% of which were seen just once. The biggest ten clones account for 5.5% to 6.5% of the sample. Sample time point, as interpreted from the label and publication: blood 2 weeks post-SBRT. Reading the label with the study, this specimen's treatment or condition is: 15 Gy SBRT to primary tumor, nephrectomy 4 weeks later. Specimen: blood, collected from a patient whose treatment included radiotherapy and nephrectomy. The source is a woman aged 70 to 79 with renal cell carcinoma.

CDR3 sequence: CASSPVAPGIYGYTF. CDR3 in DNA: TGTGCCAGCTCACCAGTCGCTCCAGGGATCTATGGCTACACCTTC. The rearrangement uses TRBV18 and TRBJ1-2; the D gene is possibly TRBD1 (5 bases). The CDR3 is 15 amino acids. From germline, CDR1 is KGHSH and CDR2 LQKENI. Trimming took off 2 bases at V and 4 bases at J, with 14 bases between the two ends.

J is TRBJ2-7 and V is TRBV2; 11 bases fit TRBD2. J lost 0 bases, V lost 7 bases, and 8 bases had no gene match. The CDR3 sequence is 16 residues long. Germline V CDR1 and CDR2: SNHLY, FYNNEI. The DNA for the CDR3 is TGTGCCAGCATCCCCGACCTAGCGGGGGGCTCCTACGAGCAGTACTTC. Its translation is CASIPDLAGGSYEQYF. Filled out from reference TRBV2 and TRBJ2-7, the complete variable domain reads EPEVTQTPSHQVTQMGQEVILRCVPISNHLYFYWYRQILGQKVEFLVSFYNNEISEKSEIFDDQFSVERPDGSNFTLKIRSTKLEDSAMYFCASIPDLAGGSYEQYFGPGTRLTVT.

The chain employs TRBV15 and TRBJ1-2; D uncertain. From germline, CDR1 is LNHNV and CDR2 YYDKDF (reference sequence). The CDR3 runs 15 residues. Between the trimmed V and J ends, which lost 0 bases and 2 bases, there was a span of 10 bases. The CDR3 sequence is CATSRDRGRNYGYTF. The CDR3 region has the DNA TGTGCCACCAGCAGAGATCGAGGGAGAAACTATGGCTACACCTTC.

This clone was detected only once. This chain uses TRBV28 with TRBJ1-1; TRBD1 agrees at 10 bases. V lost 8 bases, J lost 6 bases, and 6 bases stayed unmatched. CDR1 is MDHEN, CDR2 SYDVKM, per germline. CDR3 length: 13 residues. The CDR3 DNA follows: TGTGCCAGCCGTCCGACAGGGGGCTCTGAAGCTTTCTTT. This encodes CASRPTGGSEAFF.

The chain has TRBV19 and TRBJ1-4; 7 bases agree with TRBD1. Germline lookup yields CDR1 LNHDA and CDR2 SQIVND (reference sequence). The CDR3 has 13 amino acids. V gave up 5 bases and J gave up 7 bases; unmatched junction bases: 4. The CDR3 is CASSLGTAEKLFF. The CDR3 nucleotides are TGTGCCAGTAGTCTTGGGACAGCTGAAAAACTGTTTTTT.

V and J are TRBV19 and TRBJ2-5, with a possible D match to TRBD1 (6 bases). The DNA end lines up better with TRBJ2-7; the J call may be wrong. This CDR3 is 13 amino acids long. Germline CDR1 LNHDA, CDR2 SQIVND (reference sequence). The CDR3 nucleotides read TGTGCCAGTAGTTTGAGGGGGTCCTACGAGCAGTACTTC. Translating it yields CASSLRGSYEQYF.

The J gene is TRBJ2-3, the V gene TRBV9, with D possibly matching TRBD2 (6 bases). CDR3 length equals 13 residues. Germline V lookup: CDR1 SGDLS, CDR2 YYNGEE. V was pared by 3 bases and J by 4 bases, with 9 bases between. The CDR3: CASSGGVADTQYF. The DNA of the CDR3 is TGTGCCAGCAGCGGGGGGGTAGCAGATACGCAGTATTTT.

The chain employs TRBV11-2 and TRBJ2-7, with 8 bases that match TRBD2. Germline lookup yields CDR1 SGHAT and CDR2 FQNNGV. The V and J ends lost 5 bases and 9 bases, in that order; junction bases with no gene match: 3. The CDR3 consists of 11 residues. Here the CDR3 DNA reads TGTGCCAGCAGCCCGGGGGGGCGGCAGTACTTC. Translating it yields CASSPGGRQYF.

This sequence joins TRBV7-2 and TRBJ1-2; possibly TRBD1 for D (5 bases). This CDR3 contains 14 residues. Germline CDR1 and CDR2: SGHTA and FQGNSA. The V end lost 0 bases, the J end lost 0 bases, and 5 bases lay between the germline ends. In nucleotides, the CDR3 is TGTGCCAGCAGCTTAGCAGGGGCTAACTATGGCTACACCTTC. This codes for CASSLAGANYGYTF.